The TCR beta chain described here comes from a study of T cell repertoires in cytomegalovirus infection. TCRdb re-derived calls from the reads in MiXCR, one entry per CDR3 protein. In the table there are 160,000 or so distinct CDR3 sequences, approximately 21% of which are singletons. In the case of this clonotype: Its specificity is not known.

Trimming cost V 4 bases and J 4 bases, with 13 bases left between them. Germline V gives CDR1 SGDLS, CDR2 YYNGEE. The CDR3 is made up of 14 amino acids. The sequence derives from a human donor in good health (CMV status not recorded). Some clones in this sample may be carry-over from other donors' samples. The rearrangement links TRBV9 to TRBJ2-3; D is perhaps TRBD2 (7 bases). Sequenced material: CD8+ T cells from cultured PBMCs, taken from culture after CMV antigen stimulation. CDR3 DNA sequence: TGTGCCAGCAGCAGATGGGGGGGCTCAGATACGCAGTATTTT. Protein product: CASSRWGGSDTQYF.